This T cell receptor beta chain was sequenced for a study of siplizumab effects on memory and regulatory T cells. Trimming removed 7 bases at V and 2 bases at J, with 13 bases between. The length of the CDR3 is 14 residues. The germline gives CDR1 SGHTA, CDR2 FQGNSA. Each sample yielded approximately 9 x 10^4 assayed TCR templates. The method was immunoSEQ multiplex PCR; TCRdb's version includes in-frame clones alone and lacks a portion of them. The repertoire has more than 45,000 clones, 95% to 97% of them found once; the top ten carry roughly 0.6%. The sample comprised naive CD4+ T cells sorted from blood. The clonotype comes from a human donor in good health. The chain carries TRBV7-2 and TRBJ2-3; no clear D. The DNA for the CDR3 is TGTGCCAGCACCCAAGGGTCGTCCACAGATACGCAGTATTTT. It translates to CASTQGSSTDTQYF. The full variable domain, rest sourced from reference TRBV7-2 and TRBJ2-3, is GAGVSQSPSNKVTEKGKDVELRCDPISGHTALYWYRQSLGQGLEFLIYFQGNSAPDKSGLPSDRFSAERTGGSVSTLTIQRTQQEDSAVYLCASTQGSSTDTQYFGPGTRLTVL.